The rows below give T cell receptor beta chains drawn from one sample of a study of cytomegalovirus exposure and HLA in healthy donors. TCRdb's copy holds only in-frame clones and misses some; the assay was immunoSEQ multiplex PCR. The profile covers over 200,000 clones, with 88% appearing a single time and around 3% taken by the ten largest. Sequencing was carried out using PBMCs. These receptors originate from a woman younger than 35 in good health and CMV-seronegative. Each CDR3 is given with its conserved first and last residue. D genes are given only for firm matches. Clone sizes are given selectively: once, few, many, or a class where the clone is expanded.

clone size: -
J gene: TRBJ1-1
V gene: TRBV6-5
D gene: TRBD1
CDR3 protein: CASTGQGNTEAFF
CDR3 DNA: TGTGCCAGCACAGGACAGGGAAACACTGAAGCTTTCTTT

clone size: few
J gene: TRBJ1-4
V gene: TRBV7-9
D gene: -
CDR3 protein: CASSFQGNEKLFF
CDR3 DNA: TGTGCCAGCAGCTTCCAGGGGAATGAAAAACTGTTTTTT

clone size: -
J gene: TRBJ2-7
V gene: TRBV27
D gene: TRBD1
CDR3 protein: CASSGSNGDRDYEQYF
CDR3 DNA: TGTGCCAGCAGTGGCTCCAACGGGGACAGGGACTACGAGCAGTACTTC

clone size: -
J gene: TRBJ2-1
V gene: TRBV6-5
D gene: TRBD2
CDR3 protein: CASSFGTSGSGKEQFF
CDR3 DNA: TGTGCCAGCAGTTTTGGGACTAGCGGGAGTGGGAAGGAGCAGTTCTTC

clone size: -
J gene: TRBJ1-4
V gene: TRBV7-8
D gene: -
CDR3 protein: CASSLGARTSSSKKLFF
CDR3 DNA: TGTGCCAGCAGCTTAGGGGCTCGGACATCCTCAAGCAAAAAACTGTTTTTT

clone size: -
J gene: TRBJ2-1
V gene: TRBV6-5
D gene: -
CDR3 protein: CASSYSLSGTYNEQFF
CDR3 DNA: TGTGCCAGCAGTTACTCCCTCTCAGGGACCTACAATGAGCAGTTCTTC

clone size: -
J gene: TRBJ1-3
V gene: TRBV4-1
D gene: -
CDR3 protein: CASSQPLKSSGNTIYF
CDR3 DNA: TGCGCCAGCAGCCAACCTCTCAAGAGCTCTGGAAACACCATATATTTT

clone size: -
J gene: TRBJ2-7
V gene: TRBV29-1
D gene: -
CDR3 protein: CSVEEGTGNLYYEQYF
CDR3 DNA: TGCAGCGTTGAAGAGGGTACAGGTAACCTTTACTACGAGCAGTACTTC

clone size: -
J gene: TRBJ1-2
V gene: TRBV27
D gene: TRBD1
CDR3 protein: CASSWRRTGEYGYTF
CDR3 DNA: TGTGCCAGCAGTTGGCGACGGACAGGGGAATATGGCTACACCTTC

clone size: -
J gene: TRBJ2-3
V gene: TRBV7-2
D gene: -
CDR3 protein: CASTHGSPDTQYF
CDR3 DNA: TGTGCCAGCACTCACGGGAGTCCAGATACGCAGTATTTT

clone size: -
J gene: TRBJ2-3
V gene: TRBV9
D gene: -
CDR3 protein: CASSVDSVDTQYF
CDR3 DNA: TGTGCCAGCAGCGTAGACAGTGTGGATACGCAGTATTTT

clone size: -
J gene: TRBJ2-7
V gene: TRBV5-6
D gene: TRBD2
CDR3 protein: CASSLAWREGSYEQYF
CDR3 DNA: TGTGCCAGCAGCTTGGCCTGGCGGGAGGGCTCCTACGAGCAGTACTTC

clone size: few
J gene: TRBJ2-7
V gene: TRBV4-2
D gene: -
CDR3 protein: CASSQGQFSYEQYF
CDR3 DNA: TGTGCCAGCAGCCAAGGGCAGTTCTCCTACGAGCAGTACTTC

clone size: -
J gene: TRBJ1-1
V gene: TRBV11-1
D gene: -
CDR3 protein: CASSLPPTLNTEAFF
CDR3 DNA: TGTGCCAGCAGCTTGCCCCCAACACTGAACACTGAAGCTTTCTTT

clone size: once
J gene: TRBJ1-2
V gene: TRBV4-1
D gene: -
CDR3 protein: CASSQEPGTNYGYTF
CDR3 DNA: TGCGCCAGCAGCCAAGAGCCAGGGACAAACTATGGCTACACCTTC

clone size: -
J gene: TRBJ2-3
V gene: TRBV5-1
D gene: TRBD2
CDR3 protein: CASSDHSGTDTQYF
CDR3 DNA: TGCGCCAGCAGCGATCATAGCGGGACAGATACGCAGTATTTT

clone size: few
J gene: TRBJ2-7
V gene: TRBV7-9
D gene: TRBD1
CDR3 protein: CASEDRDYEQYF
CDR3 DNA: TGTGCCAGCGAGGACAGGGACTACGAGCAGTACTTC

clone size: -
J gene: TRBJ1-1
V gene: TRBV9
D gene: TRBD1
CDR3 protein: CASSVIQGAEAFF
CDR3 DNA: TGTGCCAGCAGCGTAATACAGGGGGCCGAAGCTTTCTTT

clone size: -
J gene: TRBJ2-7
V gene: TRBV7-8
D gene: TRBD2
CDR3 protein: CASSPGLESHEQYF
CDR3 DNA: TGTGCCAGCAGCCCAGGACTAGAATCCCACGAGCAGTACTTC

clone size: -
J gene: TRBJ1-1
V gene: TRBV27
D gene: TRBD1
CDR3 protein: CASSPNRGLTNTEAFF
CDR3 DNA: TGTGCCAGCAGTCCCAACAGGGGGCTTACGAACACTGAAGCTTTCTTT

clone size: -
J gene: TRBJ2-3
V gene: TRBV7-3
D gene: TRBD2
CDR3 protein: CASSSGIGGRAPLNTDTQYF
CDR3 DNA: TGTGCCAGCAGCAGTGGAATTGGGGGGAGGGCGCCATTGAACACAGATACGCAGTATTTT

clone size: once
J gene: TRBJ2-5
V gene: TRBV27
D gene: -
CDR3 protein: CASSPRGFRETQYF
CDR3 DNA: TGTGCCAGCAGTCCCCGAGGGTTTCGGGAGACCCAGTACTTC